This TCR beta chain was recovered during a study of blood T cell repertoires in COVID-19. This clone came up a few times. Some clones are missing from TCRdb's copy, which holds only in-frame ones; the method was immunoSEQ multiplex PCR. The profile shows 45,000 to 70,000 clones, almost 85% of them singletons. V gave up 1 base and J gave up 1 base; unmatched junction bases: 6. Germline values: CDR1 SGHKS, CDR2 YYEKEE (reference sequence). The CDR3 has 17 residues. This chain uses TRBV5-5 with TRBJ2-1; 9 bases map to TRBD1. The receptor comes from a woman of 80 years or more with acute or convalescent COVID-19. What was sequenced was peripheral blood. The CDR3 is CASSLRRDRVSYNEQFF. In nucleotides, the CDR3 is TGTGCCAGCAGCTTGCGGCGGGACAGGGTGTCCTACAATGAGCAGTTCTTC.